The 5 T cell receptor beta chains given below trace back to one sample, sequenced in a study of cytomegalovirus exposure and HLA in healthy donors. PCR primers comprised 60 Vbeta and 13 Jbeta primers. Sequencing used immunoSEQ multiplex PCR; TCRdb keeps in-frame clones, though not all of them. The top ten clones hold approximately 0.94% of a sample with around 130,000 clones, more than 70% of them seen once. Sequenced: PBMCs. Receptors originate from an older woman in good health and CMV-seronegative.

DNA of the CDR3: TGTGCCAGCAGTTTAGCCCCGGGGAGCCGCCTCGGGCAGCCCCAGCATTTT. Protein: CASSLAPGSRLGQPQHF. The V call is TRBV27, the J call TRBJ1-5; D remains ambiguous. This CDR3 contains 17 residues. V was clipped by 2 bases and J by 7 bases, with 21 bases between them. The V gene's germline CDR1 is MNHEY and CDR2 SMNVEV (reference sequence).

The chain uses TRBV18 and TRBJ2-3; D is uncertain. This CDR3 region has 17 residues. V was cut by 3 bases and J by 1 base, with 17 bases left in between. Germline V lookup: CDR1 KGHSH, CDR2 LQKENI. CDR3 bases: TGTGCCAGCTCACCCAAACGCGCAATTCTTCGCACAGATACGCAGTATTTT. It codes for CASSPKRAILRTDTQYF. Full variable domain (remainder filled in from reference TRBV18 and TRBJ2-3): NAGVMQNPRHLVRRRGQEARLRCSPMKGHSHVYWYRQLPEEGLKFMVYLQKENIIDESGMPKERFSAEFPKEGPSILRIQQVVRGDSAAYFCASSPKRAILRTDTQYFGPGTRLTVL.

This clone was observed a handful of times. The chain couples TRBV28 to TRBJ2-3, with TRBD2 as a possible D gene (6 bases). CDR1 is MDHEN and CDR2 is SYDVKM in the germline V gene. The CDR3 is made up of 17 amino acids. Trimming left V 7 bases short and J 0 bases short, with 20 bases between. The CDR3 DNA reads TGTGCCAGCATTGGTCGTTGGTCGGGGACTAGCACAGATACGCAGTATTTT. It translates to CASIGRWSGTSTDTQYF. The entire variable domain, with the rest obtained from reference TRBV28 and TRBJ2-3, is as follows: DVKVTQSSRYLVKRTGEKVFLECVQDMDHENMFWYRQDPGLGLRLIYFSYDVKMKEKGDIPEGYSVSREKKERFSLILESASTNQTSMYLCASIGRWSGTSTDTQYFGPGTRLTVL.

This chain uses TRBV7-8 with TRBJ2-3; a possible D gene is TRBD1 (7 bases). Germline V gene lookup returns CDR1 SGHVS and CDR2 FQNEAQ. The CDR3 has 14 amino acids. The V gene lost 9 bases and the J gene lost 4 bases, with 17 bases spanning the gap. For the CDR3, the DNA is TGTGCCAGTGGCCACAGGGGAGGTTCAGATACGCAGTATTTT. This translates into CASGHRGGSDTQYF.

This clone was counted only a few times. This chain links TRBV7-8 with TRBJ2-5; 12 positions agree with TRBD2. Germline CDR1 SGHVS, CDR2 FQNEAQ. This CDR3 has 18 amino acids. J was trimmed by 7 bases and V by 5 bases; bases with no gene match: 17. CDR3 region: CASSPPGPLAGGERTQYF. The CDR3 DNA reads TGTGCCAGCAGCCCCCCAGGCCCACTAGCGGGGGGCGAACGGACCCAGTACTTC.